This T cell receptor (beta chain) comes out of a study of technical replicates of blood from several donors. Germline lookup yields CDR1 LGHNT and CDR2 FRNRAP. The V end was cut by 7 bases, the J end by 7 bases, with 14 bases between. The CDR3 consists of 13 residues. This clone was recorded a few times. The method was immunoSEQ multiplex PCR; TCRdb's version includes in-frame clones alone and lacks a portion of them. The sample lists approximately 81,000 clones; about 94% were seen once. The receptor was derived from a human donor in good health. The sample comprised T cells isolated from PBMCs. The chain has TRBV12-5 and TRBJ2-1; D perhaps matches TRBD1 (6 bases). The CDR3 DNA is TGTGCTAGTGAGGGGGAGATGGGAAATGAGCAGTTCTTC. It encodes CASEGEMGNEQFF.